This TCR beta chain was sequenced in a study of cytomegalovirus exposure and HLA in healthy donors. Findings of the study overall: Follow-up analysis seemed to connect common viral pathogens with several of the most significant clusters identified. The authors enumerated over 150 TCR beta chains as linked to cytomegalovirus. Researchers reported that three CMV-associated chains were confirmed in vitro as CMV antigen-specific.

On this clone: Its specificity is unknown.

Each donor's status was that of a healthy bone marrow donor. Trimming took 1 base from V and 2 from J; bases not matched to a gene: 6. CDR1 is MGHRA and CDR2 is YSYEKL in the germline V gene. The CDR3 consists of 16 residues. 13 Jbeta primers and 60 Vbeta primers were used for the PCR. The method was immunoSEQ multiplex PCR; TCRdb's version includes in-frame clones alone and lacks a portion of them. The sample contains 99,000 or so clones, 70% to 80% of which appear only once. V is TRBV4-1 and J is TRBJ2-3; 7 positions match TRBD2. The sequence was collected from a man under 40 in good health and CMV-seronegative. The sequencing input was PBMCs. The CDR3 DNA is TGCGCCAGCAGCCAAGTACCGGGGGGATACACAGATACGCAGTATTTT. It is translated as CASSQVPGGYTDTQYF.